These T cell receptor beta chains were read from a single sample in a study of shared clonotypes between healthy human individuals. Assay: immunoSEQ multiplex PCR; the TCRdb copy retains only in-frame clones and omits some. The repertoire holds around 1.6 million clones, with around 98% as singletons. The sample comprised naive CD4+ T cells sorted from blood. These TCRs come from a man aged 25 to 45 in good health. CDR3s leave out the opening cysteine and the closing phenylalanine or tryptophan. D genes are given only for firm matches.

J gene: TRBJ2-5; V gene: TRBV10-1; D gene: NA; CDR3 protein: ASNLRDGSQETQY
J gene: TRBJ2-7; V gene: TRBV4-1; D gene: NA; CDR3 protein: ASSQGLLIGITYEQY
J gene: TRBJ2-1; V gene: TRBV28; D gene: NA; CDR3 protein: ASSQLKRDKLYNEQF
J gene: TRBJ2-7; V gene: TRBV30; D gene: NA; CDR3 protein: AWGPGQTSYEQY
J gene: TRBJ2-1; V gene: TRBV6-1; D gene: NA; CDR3 protein: ASSEVAGPFSTEQF
J gene: TRBJ1-1; V gene: TRBV9; D gene: NA; CDR3 protein: ASSILTSSANTEAF
J gene: TRBJ2-2; V gene: TRBV25-1; D gene: NA; CDR3 protein: ASSDSRRRDGELF
J gene: TRBJ1-2; V gene: TRBV7-9; D gene: NA; CDR3 protein: ASSAQHIRTANYGYT
J gene: TRBJ2-1; V gene: TRBV5-4; D gene: NA; CDR3 protein: ASSSTGSNEQF
J gene: TRBJ1-5; V gene: TRBV18; D gene: NA; CDR3 protein: ASSPGQTSGNQPQH
J gene: TRBJ2-1; V gene: TRBV7-8; D gene: NA; CDR3 protein: ASRPGQHNEQF